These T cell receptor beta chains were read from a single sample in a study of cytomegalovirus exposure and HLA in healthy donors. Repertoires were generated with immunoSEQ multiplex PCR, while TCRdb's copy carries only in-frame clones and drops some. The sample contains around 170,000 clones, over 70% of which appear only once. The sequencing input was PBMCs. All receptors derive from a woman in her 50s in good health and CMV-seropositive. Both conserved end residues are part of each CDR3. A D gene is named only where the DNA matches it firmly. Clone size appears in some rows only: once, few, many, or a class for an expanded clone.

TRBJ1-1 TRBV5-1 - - TGCGCCAGCACCACCAGGCAGGGGAGCACTGAAGCTTTCTTT CASTTRQGSTEAFF
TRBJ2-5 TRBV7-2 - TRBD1 TGTGCCAGCAGTAACAGGGGTGGGGAGACCCAGTACTTC CASSNRGGETQYF
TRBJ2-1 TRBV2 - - TGTGCCAGCAGTGGGCAGGACTATAGAGAGCAGTTCTTC CASSGQDYREQFF
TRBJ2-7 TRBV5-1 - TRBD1 TGCGCCAGCAGCGTGACAGGGGGTGGCGAGCAGTACTTC CASSVTGGGEQYF
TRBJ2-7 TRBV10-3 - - TGTGCCATCAGTGGACAAGGGGGGGGAGTTCAGCGAGGCGAGCAGTACTTC CAISGQGGGVQRGEQYF
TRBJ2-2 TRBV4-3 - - TGCGCCAGCGGGGCGGTGAGTAGTGGGGCCGGGGAGCTGTTTTTT CASGAVSSGAGELFF
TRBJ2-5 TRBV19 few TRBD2 TGTGCCAGTAGTTTCGGGACTAGCGGGCGGGGAGAGACCCAGTACTTC CASSFGTSGRGETQYF
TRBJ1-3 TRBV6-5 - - TGTGCCAGCAGTTACTCTCGGGGGGGAAACACCATATATTTT CASSYSRGGNTIYF
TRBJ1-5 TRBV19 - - TGTGCCAGTAGTATCTCGGGGTTAGAGAATCAGCCCCAGCATTTT CASSISGLENQPQHF
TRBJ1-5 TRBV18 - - TGTGCCAGCACCCGGGGGAATCAGCCCCAGCATTTT CASTRGNQPQHF
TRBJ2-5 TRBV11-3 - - TGTGCCAGCAGCTCAGCGGCAGGGGAGCAAGAGACCCAGTACTTC CASSSAAGEQETQYF
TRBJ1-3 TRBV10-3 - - TGTGCCATCAAACCGGGACAAGCTGGAAACACCATATATTTT CAIKPGQAGNTIYF
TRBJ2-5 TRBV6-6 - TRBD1 TGTGCCAGCAGTAGACAGGGGTGGGAGACCCAGTACTTC CASSRQGWETQYF
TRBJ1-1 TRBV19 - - TGTGCCAGTATACCGCGGGACTCGAACTTGAACACTGAAGCTTTCTTT CASIPRDSNLNTEAFF
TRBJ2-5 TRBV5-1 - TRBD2 TGCGCCAGCAGCTTGGATCCTAGCGGGAGCCAGTACTTC CASSLDPSGSQYF
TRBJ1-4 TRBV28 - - TGTGCCAGCCTCGGGGGAGATACTAATGAAAAACTGTTTTTT CASLGGDTNEKLFF
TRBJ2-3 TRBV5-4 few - TGTGCCAGCAGCTTGGCTCCGGGAAAAAACACAGATACGCAGTATTTT CASSLAPGKNTDTQYF
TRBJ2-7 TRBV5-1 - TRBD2 TGCGCCAGCAGCCATGGACTAGCGGGAAGTTACGAGCAGTACTTC CASSHGLAGSYEQYF
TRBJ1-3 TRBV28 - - TGTGCCAGCAGTTTGACTCCGGGGAACACCATATATTTT CASSLTPGNTIYF
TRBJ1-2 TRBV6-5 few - TGTAGGGGGGGATATGGCTACACCTTC CRGGYGYTF
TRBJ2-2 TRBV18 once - TGTGCCAGCTCACCGAGAACTAGCCACACCGGGGAGCTGTTTTTT CASSPRTSHTGELFF
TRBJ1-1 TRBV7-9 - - TGTGCCAGCAGCTTCACAGGGAAGGGGAACACTGAAGCTTTCTTT CASSFTGKGNTEAFF
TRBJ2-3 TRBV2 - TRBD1 TGTGCCAGTGCGGGGACAGGCCTTAGCACAGATACGCAGTATTTT CASAGTGLSTDTQYF
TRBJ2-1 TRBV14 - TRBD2 TGTGCCAGCAGCCAAGGGTTAGCGGGAATAGGTGAGCAGTTCTTC CASSQGLAGIGEQFF
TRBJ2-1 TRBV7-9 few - TGTGCCAGCAGCAAAGGACTCGGGAATGAGCAGTTCTTC CASSKGLGNEQFF
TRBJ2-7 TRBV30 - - TGTGCCTGGAGTCCGAGCTCCTACGAGCAGTACTTC CAWSPSSYEQYF
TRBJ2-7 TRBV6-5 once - TGTGCCAGCAGTTTTCACGGACAGTCCTACGAGCAGTACTTC CASSFHGQSYEQYF
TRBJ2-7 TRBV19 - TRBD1 TGTGCCAGTAGTATCCGGACAGGGGGTTCCACCTACGAGCAGTACTTC CASSIRTGGSTYEQYF
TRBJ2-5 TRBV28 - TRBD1 TGTGCCAGCAGCTCGCGACAGGGTGGTTTGGTCCCTACCCAGTACTTC CASSSRQGGLVPTQYF
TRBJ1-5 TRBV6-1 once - TGTGCCAGCAGTACAAGTCGAAATAGCAATCAGCCCCAGCATTTT CASSTSRNSNQPQHF
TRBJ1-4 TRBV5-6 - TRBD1 TGTGCCAGCAGCTGGGACAGGGGCGATGAAAAACTGTTTTTT CASSWDRGDEKLFF
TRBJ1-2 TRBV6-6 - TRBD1 TGTGCCAGCAGGAGTACCGGGACAGGGGACGGCTACACCTTC CASRSTGTGDGYTF
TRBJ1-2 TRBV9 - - TGTGCCAGCAGCCCCGAACCTGCGGGCTATGGCTACACCTTC CASSPEPAGYGYTF
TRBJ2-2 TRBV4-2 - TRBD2 TGTGCCAGCAGCCAAGGACTAGCGGGAGAAAACACCGGGGAGCTGTTTTTT CASSQGLAGENTGELFF
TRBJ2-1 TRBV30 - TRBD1 TGTGCCTGGAGGCAGGGGGCTGAGCAGTTCTTC CAWRQGAEQFF
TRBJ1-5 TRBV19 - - TGTGCCAGTAGGACCAGCCGGGGTCAGCCCCAGCATTTT CASRTSRGQPQHF
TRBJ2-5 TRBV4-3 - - TGCGCCAGCAGCCAAGTTAGGAGCAGGAGAGTCGGAGATCGGGGAAAAGAGACCCAGTACTTC CASSQVRSRRVGDRGKETQYF
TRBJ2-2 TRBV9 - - TGTGCCAGCAGCGTAGCTACGACCGGGGAGCTGTTTTTT CASSVATTGELFF
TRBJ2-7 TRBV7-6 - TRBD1 TGTGCCAGCAGCTCCGGGACAGGGGTCGACGAGCAGTACTTC CASSSGTGVDEQYF
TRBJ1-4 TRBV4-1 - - TGCGCCAGCAGCCAAGATCTTGGGCGTTTCGCAACTAATGAAAAACTGTTTTTT CASSQDLGRFATNEKLFF
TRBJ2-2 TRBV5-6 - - TGTGCCAGCAGCTTGGGGCCAAACACCGGGGAGCTGTTTTTT CASSLGPNTGELFF
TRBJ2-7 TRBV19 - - TGTGCCAGTAGTGCTGCCGGGAACTACGAGCAGTACTTC CASSAAGNYEQYF
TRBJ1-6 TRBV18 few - TGTGCCAGCTCACCAAAGATGAGCGGGGGGGATTCACCCCTCCACTTT CASSPKMSGGDSPLHF
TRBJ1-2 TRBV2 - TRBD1 TGTGCCAGCAGAGAAGGGGGACAGGGGCCCTCTTTACCTTATGGCTACACCTTC CASREGGQGPSLPYGYTF